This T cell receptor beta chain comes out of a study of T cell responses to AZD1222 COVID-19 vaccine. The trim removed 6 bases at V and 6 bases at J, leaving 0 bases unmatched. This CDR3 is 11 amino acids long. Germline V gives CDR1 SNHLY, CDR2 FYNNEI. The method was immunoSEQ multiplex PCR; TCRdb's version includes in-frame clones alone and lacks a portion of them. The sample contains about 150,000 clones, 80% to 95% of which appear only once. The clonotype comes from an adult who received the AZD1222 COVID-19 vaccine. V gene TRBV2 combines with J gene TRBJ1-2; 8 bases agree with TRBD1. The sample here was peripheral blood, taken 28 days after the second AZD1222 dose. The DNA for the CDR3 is TGTGCCAGCAGACAGGGGGATGGCTACACCTTC. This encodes CASRQGDGYTF.